This T cell receptor beta chain was documented in a study of breast tumors, draining lymph nodes, adjacent tissues. Germline V CDR1 and CDR2: GTSNPN, SVGIG (reference sequence). V lost 8 bases to trimming and J lost 2 bases, with 11 bases between them. The CDR3 contains 12 residues. Axillary draining lymph nodes of breast cancer patients supplied the node samples. In this sample, this clonotype turned up a few times. Antigen specificity is unknown. Via MiXCR, TCRdb re-called the multiplex PCR reads, giving one row per CDR3 protein. This table holds around 300,000 distinct CDR3 sequences, around 30% found once. Study outcomes and limitations: Tumor repertoires ranked between lymph nodes and nontumor tissue in diversity, with V and J gene preferences. Findings are consistent with lymph node origin and intratumoral expansion of most tumor T cells. The lymph node origin of tumor T cells was framed as consistent with a hypothesis, not demonstrated.

The TCR sequence derives from a female donor with breast cancer. Some clones in this sample may be carry-over from other donors' samples. This chain connects TRBV30 to TRBJ2-3, with D perhaps matching TRBD2 (7 bases). Sequencing used axillary lymph node tissue. DNA for the CDR3: TGTGCCCGGGGGGCGGTCACAGATACGCAGTATTTT. This encodes CARGAVTDTQYF.